Each of the 6 T cell receptor beta chains below was sequenced from the same sample in a study of blood T cell repertoires in COVID-19. TCRdb's table, derived via immunoSEQ multiplex PCR, lists solely in-frame clones and lacks some. The data show about 74,000 clones, roughly 90% seen once. The specimen was peripheral blood. All receptors come from a woman in her sixties or seventies with active COVID-19.

This sequence joins TRBV7-2 and TRBJ2-7; no clear D. The CDR3 contains 16 residues. V was pared by 1 base and J by 2 bases, with 15 bases between. The germline V gene has CDR1 SGHTA and CDR2 FQGNSA. CDR3 loop: CASSLGVTGRTYEQYF. The CDR3 coding sequence is TGTGCCAGCAGCTTAGGGGTGACGGGTAGAACCTACGAGCAGTACTTC.

V usage is TRBV18 and J usage is TRBJ2-5; D is undetermined. Trimming removed 0 bases from V and 1 base from J, with 3 bases in between. The CDR3 length is 13 residues. Per the germline V gene, CDR1 is KGHSH and CDR2 is LQKENI. CDR3 bases: TGTGCCAGCTCACCACCCTTCCAAGAGACCCAGTACTTC. This encodes CASSPPFQETQYF.

The chain carries TRBV28 and TRBJ1-2; D not resolved. This CDR3 comprises 19 residues. Germline CDR1 reads MDHEN; CDR2 reads SYDVKM. V dropped 2 bases and J dropped 2 bases, with 24 bases sitting between them. The CDR3 sequence is CASSLVWRVGGFGNYGYTF. CDR3 nucleotide sequence: TGTGCCAGCAGTTTAGTTTGGAGGGTGGGCGGTTTTGGAAACTATGGCTACACCTTC.

The J gene is TRBJ2-1, the V gene TRBV13, with D perhaps TRBD2 (6 bases). CDR1 is PRHDT and CDR2 is FYEKMQ in the germline V gene (reference sequence). The CDR3 is 17 residues long. With 0 bases removed from V and 7 bases from J, the gap between germline ends came to 19 bases. The CDR3 is CASSLGPLVLGRNEQFF. As DNA, the CDR3 is TGTGCCAGCAGCTTAGGCCCACTCGTCCTGGGGAGGAATGAGCAGTTCTTC.

The rearrangement uses TRBV4-1 and TRBJ2-5; the match to TRBD1 covers 8 bases. CDR3 length: 15 residues. Germline V gene sequence: CDR1 MGHRA, CDR2 YSYEKL. The V gene end was trimmed by 4 bases and the J gene end by 2 bases; junction bases not matched to a gene: 6. The CDR3 DNA follows: TGCGCCAGCAGCCTACGGACAGGGCTTCAAGAGACCCAGTACTTC. This codes for CASSLRTGLQETQYF.

J is TRBJ1-4 and V is TRBV14, with unresolved D. V lost 4 bases and J 8 bases, leaving 26 bases between the germline ends. CDR3 size: 18 residues. The germline V gene encodes CDR1 SGHDN and CDR2 FVKESK. CDR3 amino acids: CASSPHQLRLLPPEKLFF. The CDR3 nucleotides are TGTGCCAGCAGCCCCCACCAACTCCGCCTACTTCCCCCCGAAAAACTGTTTTTT.